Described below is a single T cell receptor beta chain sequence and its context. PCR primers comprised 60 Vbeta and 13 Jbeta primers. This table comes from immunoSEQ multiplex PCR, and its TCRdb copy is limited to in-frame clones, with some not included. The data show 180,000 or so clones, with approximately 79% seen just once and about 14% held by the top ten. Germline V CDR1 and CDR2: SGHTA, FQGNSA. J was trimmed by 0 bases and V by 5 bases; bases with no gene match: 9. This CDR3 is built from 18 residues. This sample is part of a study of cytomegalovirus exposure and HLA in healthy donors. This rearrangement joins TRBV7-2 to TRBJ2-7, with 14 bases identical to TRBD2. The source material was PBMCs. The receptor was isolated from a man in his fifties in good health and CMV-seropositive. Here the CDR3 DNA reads TGTGCCAGCAGCCCGGGACTAGCGGGGGCCGATACCTCCTACGAGCAGTACGTC. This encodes CASSPGLAGADTSYEQYV.